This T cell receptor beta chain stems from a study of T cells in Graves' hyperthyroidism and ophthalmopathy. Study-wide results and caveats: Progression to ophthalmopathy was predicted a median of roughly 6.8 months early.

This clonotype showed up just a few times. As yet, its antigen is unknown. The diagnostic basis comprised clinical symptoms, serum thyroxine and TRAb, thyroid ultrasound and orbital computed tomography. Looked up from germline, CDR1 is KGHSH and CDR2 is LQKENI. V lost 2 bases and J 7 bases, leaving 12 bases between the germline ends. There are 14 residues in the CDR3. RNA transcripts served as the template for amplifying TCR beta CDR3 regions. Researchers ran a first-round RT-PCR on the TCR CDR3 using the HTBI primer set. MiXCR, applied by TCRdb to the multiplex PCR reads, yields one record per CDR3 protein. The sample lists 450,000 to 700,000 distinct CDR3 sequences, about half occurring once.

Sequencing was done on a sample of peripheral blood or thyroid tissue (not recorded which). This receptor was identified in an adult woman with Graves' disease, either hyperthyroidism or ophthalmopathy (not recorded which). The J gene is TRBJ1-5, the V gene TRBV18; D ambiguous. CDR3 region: CASSPTGIRQPQHF. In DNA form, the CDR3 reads TGTGCCAGCTCACCAACGGGGATCCGCCAGCCCCAGCATTTT.